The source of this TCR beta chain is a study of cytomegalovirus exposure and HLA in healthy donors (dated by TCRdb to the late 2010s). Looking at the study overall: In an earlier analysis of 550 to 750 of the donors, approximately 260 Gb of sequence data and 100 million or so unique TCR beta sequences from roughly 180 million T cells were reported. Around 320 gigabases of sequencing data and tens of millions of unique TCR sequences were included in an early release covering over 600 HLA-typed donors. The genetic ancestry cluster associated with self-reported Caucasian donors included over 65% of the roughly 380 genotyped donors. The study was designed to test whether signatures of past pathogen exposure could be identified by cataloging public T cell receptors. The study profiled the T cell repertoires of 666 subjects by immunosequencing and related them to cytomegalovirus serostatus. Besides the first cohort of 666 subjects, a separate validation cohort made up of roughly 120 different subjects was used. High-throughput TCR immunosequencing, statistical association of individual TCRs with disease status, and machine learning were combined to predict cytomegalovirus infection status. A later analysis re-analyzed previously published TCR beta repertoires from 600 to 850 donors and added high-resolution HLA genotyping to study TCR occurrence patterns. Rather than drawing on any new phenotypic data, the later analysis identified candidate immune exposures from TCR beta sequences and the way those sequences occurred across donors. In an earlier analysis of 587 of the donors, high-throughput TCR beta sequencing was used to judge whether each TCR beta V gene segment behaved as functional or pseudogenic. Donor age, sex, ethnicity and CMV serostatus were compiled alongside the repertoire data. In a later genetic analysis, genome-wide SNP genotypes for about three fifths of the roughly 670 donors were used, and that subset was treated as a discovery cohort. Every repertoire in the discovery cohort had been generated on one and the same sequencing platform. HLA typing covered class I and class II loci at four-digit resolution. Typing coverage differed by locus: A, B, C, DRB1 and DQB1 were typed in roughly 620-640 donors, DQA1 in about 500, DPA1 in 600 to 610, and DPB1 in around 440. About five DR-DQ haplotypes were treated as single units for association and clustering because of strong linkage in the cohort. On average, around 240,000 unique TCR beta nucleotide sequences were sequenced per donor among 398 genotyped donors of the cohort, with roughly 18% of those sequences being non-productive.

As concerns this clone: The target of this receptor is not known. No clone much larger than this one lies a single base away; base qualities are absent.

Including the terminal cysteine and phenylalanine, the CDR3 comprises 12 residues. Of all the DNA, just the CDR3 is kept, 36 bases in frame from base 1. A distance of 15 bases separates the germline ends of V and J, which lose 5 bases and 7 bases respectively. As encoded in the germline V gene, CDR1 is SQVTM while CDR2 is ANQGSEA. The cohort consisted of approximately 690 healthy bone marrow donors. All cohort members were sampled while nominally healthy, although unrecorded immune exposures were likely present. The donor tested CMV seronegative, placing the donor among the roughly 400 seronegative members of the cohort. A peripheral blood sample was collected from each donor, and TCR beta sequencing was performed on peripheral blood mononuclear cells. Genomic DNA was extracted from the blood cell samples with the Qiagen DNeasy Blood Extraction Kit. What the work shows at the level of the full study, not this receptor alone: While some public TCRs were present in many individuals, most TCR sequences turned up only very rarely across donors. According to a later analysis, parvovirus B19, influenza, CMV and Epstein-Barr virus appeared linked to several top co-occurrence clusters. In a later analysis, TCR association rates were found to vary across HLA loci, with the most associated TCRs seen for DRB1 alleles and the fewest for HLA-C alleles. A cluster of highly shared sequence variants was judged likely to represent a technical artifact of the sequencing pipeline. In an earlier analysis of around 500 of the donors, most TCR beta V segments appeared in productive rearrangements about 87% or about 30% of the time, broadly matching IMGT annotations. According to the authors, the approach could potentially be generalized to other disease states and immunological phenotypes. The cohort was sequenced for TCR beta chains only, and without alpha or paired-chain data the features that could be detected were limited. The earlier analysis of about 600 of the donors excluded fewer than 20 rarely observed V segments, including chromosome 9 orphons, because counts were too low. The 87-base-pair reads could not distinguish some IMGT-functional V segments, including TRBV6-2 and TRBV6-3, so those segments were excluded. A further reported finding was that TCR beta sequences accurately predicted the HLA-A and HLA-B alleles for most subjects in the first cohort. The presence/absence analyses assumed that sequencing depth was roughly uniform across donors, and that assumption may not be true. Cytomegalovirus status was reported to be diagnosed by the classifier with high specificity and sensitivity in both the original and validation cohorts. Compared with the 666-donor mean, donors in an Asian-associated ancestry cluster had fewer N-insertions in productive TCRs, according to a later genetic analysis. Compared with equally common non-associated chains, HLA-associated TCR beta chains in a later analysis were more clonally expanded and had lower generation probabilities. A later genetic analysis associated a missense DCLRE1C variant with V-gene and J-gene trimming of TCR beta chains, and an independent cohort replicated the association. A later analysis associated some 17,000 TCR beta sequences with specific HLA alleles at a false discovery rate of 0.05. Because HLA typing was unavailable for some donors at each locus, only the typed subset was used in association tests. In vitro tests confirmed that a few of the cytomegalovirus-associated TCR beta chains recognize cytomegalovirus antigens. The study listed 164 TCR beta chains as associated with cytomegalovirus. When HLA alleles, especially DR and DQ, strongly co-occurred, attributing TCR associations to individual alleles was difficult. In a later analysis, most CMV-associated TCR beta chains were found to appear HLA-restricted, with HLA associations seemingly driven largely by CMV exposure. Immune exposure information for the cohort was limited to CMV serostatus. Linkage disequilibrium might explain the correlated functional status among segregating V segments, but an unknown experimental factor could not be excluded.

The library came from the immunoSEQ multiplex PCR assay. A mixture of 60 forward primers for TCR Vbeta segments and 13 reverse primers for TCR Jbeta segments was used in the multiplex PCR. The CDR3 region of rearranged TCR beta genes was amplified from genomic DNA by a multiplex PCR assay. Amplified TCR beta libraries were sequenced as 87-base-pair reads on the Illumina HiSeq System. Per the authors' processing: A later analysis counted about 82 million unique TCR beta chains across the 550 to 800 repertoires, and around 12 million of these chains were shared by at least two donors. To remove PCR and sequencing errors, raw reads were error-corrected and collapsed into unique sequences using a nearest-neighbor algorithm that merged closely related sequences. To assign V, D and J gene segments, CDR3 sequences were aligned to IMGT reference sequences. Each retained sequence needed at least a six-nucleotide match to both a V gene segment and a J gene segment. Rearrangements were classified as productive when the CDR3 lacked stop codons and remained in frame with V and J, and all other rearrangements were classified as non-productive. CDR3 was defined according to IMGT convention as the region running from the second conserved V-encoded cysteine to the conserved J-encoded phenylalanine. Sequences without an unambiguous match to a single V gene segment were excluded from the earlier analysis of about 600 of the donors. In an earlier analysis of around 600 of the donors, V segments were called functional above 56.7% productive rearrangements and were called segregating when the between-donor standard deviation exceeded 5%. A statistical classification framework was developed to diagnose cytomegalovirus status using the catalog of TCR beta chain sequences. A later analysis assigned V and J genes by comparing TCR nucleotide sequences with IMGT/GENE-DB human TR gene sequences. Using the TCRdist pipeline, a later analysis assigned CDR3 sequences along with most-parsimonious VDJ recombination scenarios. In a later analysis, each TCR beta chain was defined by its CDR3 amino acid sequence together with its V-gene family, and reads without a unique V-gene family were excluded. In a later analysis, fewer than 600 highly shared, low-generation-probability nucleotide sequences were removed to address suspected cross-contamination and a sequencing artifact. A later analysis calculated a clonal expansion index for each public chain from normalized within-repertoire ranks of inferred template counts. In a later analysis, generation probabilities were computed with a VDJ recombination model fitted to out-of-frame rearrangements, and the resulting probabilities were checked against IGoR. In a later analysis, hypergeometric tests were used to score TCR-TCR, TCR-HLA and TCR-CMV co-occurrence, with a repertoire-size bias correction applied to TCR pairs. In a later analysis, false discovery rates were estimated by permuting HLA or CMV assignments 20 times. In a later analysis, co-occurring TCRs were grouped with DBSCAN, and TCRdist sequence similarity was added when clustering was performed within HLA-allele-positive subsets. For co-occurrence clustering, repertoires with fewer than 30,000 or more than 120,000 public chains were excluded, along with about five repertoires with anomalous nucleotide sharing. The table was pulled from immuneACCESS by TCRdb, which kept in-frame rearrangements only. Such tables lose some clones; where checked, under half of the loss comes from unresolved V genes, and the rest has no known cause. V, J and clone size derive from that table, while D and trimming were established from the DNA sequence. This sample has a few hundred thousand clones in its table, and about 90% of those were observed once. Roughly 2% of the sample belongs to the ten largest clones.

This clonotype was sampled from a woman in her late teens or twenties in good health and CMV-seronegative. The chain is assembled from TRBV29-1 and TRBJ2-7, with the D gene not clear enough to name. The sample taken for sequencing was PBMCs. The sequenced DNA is TGCAGCGTTCAAAGCCCTTCATTAGAGCAGTACTTC. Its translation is CSVQSPSLEQYF.